This TCR beta chain appears in the sequencing data of a study of cytomegalovirus exposure and HLA in healthy donors (dated by TCRdb to about 2017). General notes on the study: An earlier analysis of approximately 590 of the donors reported approximately 300 Gb of sequence data and some 100 million unique TCR beta sequences from around 200 million T cells. Roughly 300 gigabases of sequencing data and tens of millions of unique TCR sequences were included in an early release covering 550 to 650 HLA-typed donors. Of the approximately 400 genotyped donors, 80% to 90% were placed in the genetic ancestry cluster associated with self-reported Caucasian donors. The study aimed to test whether cataloging public T cell receptors could reveal signatures of past pathogen exposure. The T cell repertoires of around 730 subjects were profiled by immunosequencing and related to cytomegalovirus serostatus. In addition to the first cohort of about 650 subjects, a separate validation cohort of around 110 different subjects was used. To predict cytomegalovirus infection status, the study combined high-throughput TCR immunosequencing, statistical association of individual TCRs with disease status, and machine learning. A later analysis re-examined previously published TCR beta repertoires from roughly 720 donors and added high-resolution HLA genotyping to investigate patterns of TCR occurrence. In the later analysis, no new phenotypic data were used to find candidate immune exposures; instead, reliance was placed on TCR beta sequences and their occurrence across donors. In an earlier analysis of several hundred of the donors, high-throughput TCR beta sequencing was used to judge whether each TCR beta V gene segment behaved as functional or pseudogenic. Donor age, sex, ethnicity and CMV serostatus were compiled together with the repertoire data. Genome-wide SNP genotypes for about 60% of the 666 donors were used in a later genetic analysis, which treated that subset as a discovery cohort. Every discovery cohort repertoire had been produced on one sequencing platform. HLA typing included class I and class II loci at four-digit resolution. Typing coverage varied by locus: roughly 620-640 donors for A, B, C, DRB1 and DQB1; more than 500 for DQA1; nearly 610 for DPA1; more than 450 for DPB1. A handful of DR-DQ haplotypes were handled as single units for association and clustering because linkage in the cohort was strong. Across 398 genotyped donors of the cohort, an average of approximately 220,000 unique TCR beta nucleotide sequences per donor were sequenced, and around 19% of those sequences were non-productive. Study-wide conclusions, independent of this receptor: While some public TCRs were present in many individuals, most TCR sequences turned up only very rarely across donors. In a later analysis, HLA-associated TCR beta chains were found to be more clonally expanded and to have lower generation probabilities than equally common non-associated chains. A total of roughly 160 TCR beta chains were listed by the study as associated with cytomegalovirus. The classifier was reported to diagnose cytomegalovirus status with high specificity and sensitivity in both the original cohort and the validation cohort. Broadly in line with IMGT annotations, most TCR beta V segments showed up in productive rearrangements about 87% or about 30% of the time in an earlier analysis of 587 of the donors. A later genetic analysis reported fewer N-insertions in productive TCRs among donors in an Asian-associated ancestry cluster than the roughly 700-donor mean. In a later analysis, TCR association rates were found to vary across HLA loci, with the most associated TCRs seen for DRB1 alleles and the fewest for HLA-C alleles. Because HLA typing was missing for some donors at each locus, association tests included only the typed subset. When HLA alleles, especially DR and DQ, strongly co-occurred, attributing TCR associations to individual alleles was difficult. A further reported finding was that TCR beta sequences accurately predicted the HLA-A and HLA-B alleles for most subjects in the first cohort. The 87-base-pair reads could not distinguish some IMGT-functional V segments, including TRBV6-2 and TRBV6-3, so those segments were excluded. A later analysis found that most CMV-associated TCR beta chains appeared HLA-restricted, with HLA associations seemingly driven largely by CMV exposure. Three of the identified cytomegalovirus-associated TCR beta chains were confirmed in vitro to be specific for cytomegalovirus antigens. According to a later analysis, parvovirus B19, influenza, CMV and Epstein-Barr virus appeared linked to several top co-occurrence clusters. CMV serostatus was the only immune exposure information available for the cohort. The presence/absence analyses assumed that sequencing depth was roughly uniform across donors, and that assumption may not be true. A later genetic analysis associated a missense DCLRE1C variant with V-gene and J-gene trimming of TCR beta chains, and an independent cohort replicated the association. The earlier analysis of a few hundred of the donors excluded some 15 rarely observed V segments, including chromosome 9 orphons, because counts were too low. This cohort had only TCR beta chains sequenced, and the lack of alpha or paired-chain data limited which features could be detected. It was suggested by the authors that the approach could potentially be generalized to other disease states and immunological phenotypes. The sequencing pipeline was judged likely to have produced a cluster of highly shared sequence variants as a technical artifact. In a later analysis, some 17,000 TCR beta sequences were associated with specific HLA alleles at a false discovery rate of 0.05. Linkage disequilibrium might explain the correlated functional status among segregating V segments, but an unknown experimental factor could not be excluded.

As to this clone: What this receptor recognizes is not known. Base qualities are not at hand, and no much larger clone is one base apart.

The cohort was made up of approximately 670 healthy bone marrow donors. Cohort members were all nominally healthy when sampled, although unrecorded immune exposures were likely present. The donor tested CMV seronegative and was one of the 352 seronegative cohort members. Every donor gave a peripheral blood sample, and the peripheral blood mononuclear cells from that sample were used for TCR beta sequencing. The Qiagen DNeasy Blood Extraction Kit was used to extract genomic DNA from the blood cell samples. The CDR3 contains 14 residues, cysteine and phenylalanine counted. The read is trimmed to its CDR3 DNA, 42 bases read in frame from base 1. Trimming at the junction amounts to 7 bases on V and 7 bases on J, and the germline ends lie 20 bases apart. Taken from the germline V gene, the CDR1 and CDR2 loops are MDHEN and SYDVKM. The library was made by the immunoSEQ multiplex PCR assay. The multiplex PCR relied on a mix of 60 forward primers for TCR Vbeta segments and 13 reverse primers for TCR Jbeta segments. The CDR3 region of rearranged TCR beta genes was amplified from genomic DNA by a multiplex PCR assay. The Illumina HiSeq System was used to sequence the amplified TCR beta libraries as 87-base-pair reads. The study's own analysis went as follows. In a later analysis, 80 million or so unique TCR beta chains were counted across the roughly 700 repertoires, and around 11 million of these chains were shared by at least two donors. To remove PCR and sequencing errors, raw reads were error-corrected and collapsed into unique sequences using a nearest-neighbor algorithm that merged closely related sequences. Alignment of CDR3 sequences to IMGT reference sequences was used to assign V, D and J gene segments. For a sequence to be retained, at least a six-nucleotide match to both a V gene segment and a J gene segment was required. Rearrangements were classified as productive when the CDR3 lacked stop codons and remained in frame with V and J, and all other rearrangements were classified as non-productive. CDR3 was defined according to IMGT convention as the region running from the second conserved V-encoded cysteine to the conserved J-encoded phenylalanine. Sequences without an unambiguous match to a single V gene segment were excluded from the earlier analysis of about 600 of the donors. An earlier analysis of 500 to 700 of the donors classified V segments as functional when productive rearrangements were above 56.7% and as segregating when the standard deviation between donors was above 5%. A statistical classification framework was developed to diagnose cytomegalovirus status using the catalog of TCR beta chain sequences. A later analysis assigned V and J genes by comparing TCR nucleotide sequences with IMGT/GENE-DB human TR gene sequences. In a later analysis, CDR3 sequences and most-parsimonious VDJ recombination scenarios were assigned using the TCRdist pipeline. In a later analysis, each TCR beta chain was defined by its CDR3 amino acid sequence together with its V-gene family, and reads lacking a unique V-gene family were excluded. As a way to deal with suspected cross-contamination and a sequencing artifact, a later analysis dropped hundreds of nucleotide sequences that were highly shared and had low generation probability. In a later analysis, a clonal expansion index was calculated for each public chain from normalized within-repertoire ranks of inferred template counts. Generation probabilities in a later analysis came from a VDJ recombination model fitted to out-of-frame rearrangements, and those results were checked against IGoR. Hypergeometric tests were used in a later analysis to score TCR-TCR, TCR-HLA and TCR-CMV co-occurrence, with a repertoire-size bias correction applied to the TCR pairs. To estimate false discovery rates, a later analysis permuted the HLA or CMV assignments 20 times. In a later analysis, co-occurring TCRs were grouped using DBSCAN, and TCRdist sequence similarity was added for clustering within HLA-allele-positive subsets. For co-occurrence clustering, repertoires with fewer than 30,000 or more than 120,000 public chains were excluded, along with about five repertoires with anomalous nucleotide sharing. Entries here come from immuneACCESS through TCRdb and include only in-frame sequences with V and J called. Some clones fail to appear in such tables; in the studies checked, an unresolved V gene covers under half of the shortfall, and the cause of the remainder is unknown. For V, J and clone size, that table is used; D and trimming come from the DNA. In this sample the table shows 150,000 to 200,000 clones, over 80% of which occur a single time. About 1.5% of the sample comes from the top ten.

The chain employs TRBV28 and TRBJ2-7, and TRBD1 may be the D gene, going by 7 matching bases. The TCR sequence derives from a man aged 40-49 years in good health and CMV-seronegative. Sequencing was done on a sample of PBMCs. The DNA is TGTGCCAGCACCAGGGGGGCCGGGGTGGGGGAGCAGTACTTC. It translates as CASTRGAGVGEQYF.